A selection of T cell receptor beta chains follows, all from one sample in a study of T cell changes during pregnancy in multiple sclerosis. The repertoire was sequenced with immunoSEQ multiplex PCR; TCRdb's copy has only in-frame clones and lacks some. The sample contains around 100,000 clones, almost 95% of which appear only once. The sequenced sample was peripheral blood, obtained after pregnancy. The receptors here all came from a female donor with multiple sclerosis, enrolled in a pregnancy study. The CDR3 runs from the conserved cysteine through the conserved F or W. A D gene is named only where the DNA matches it firmly. Some rows mark clone size as missing; the rest say once, few, many or name a class of expanded clone.

>once|15|TRBJ2-7|TRBD1|TRBV7-2
TGTGCCAGCAGACTAGGACAGGGTAACGCCTACGAGCAGTACTTC
CASRLGQGNAYEQYF
>NA|12|TRBJ2-3|NA|TRBV28
TGTGCCAGCAGTTTGCTAAGAGATACGCAGTATTTT
CASSLLRDTQYF
>NA|17|TRBJ2-1|NA|TRBV7-2
TGTGCCAGCAGCGTTCGCAGGACACCAGCGGGCTACAATGAGCAGTTCTTC
CASSVRRTPAGYNEQFF
>NA|14|TRBJ2-1|TRBD2|TRBV4-1
TGCGCCAGCAGCCAAGACCGGGGGGGCCCCGAGCAGTTCTTC
CASSQDRGGPEQFF
>NA|17|TRBJ2-1|TRBD2|TRBV9
TGTGCCAGCAGCGTAGCCGGTAGCGGGAGGGCCCACAATGAGCAGTTCTTC
CASSVAGSGRAHNEQFF
>NA|15|TRBJ2-7|NA|TRBV10-1
TGCGCCAGCAGTGAGGGGGGCAGCCCTCACTACGAGCAGTACTTC
CASSEGGSPHYEQYF
>NA|13|TRBJ1-2|NA|TRBV11-2
TGTGCCAGCAGCCCAGGAGGGAGAGGGGGCTACACCTTC
CASSPGGRGGYTF
>once|14|TRBJ1-1|NA|TRBV19
TGTGCCAGTAGTATAGTGGCCAGAAACACTGAAGCTTTCTTT
CASSIVARNTEAFF
>NA|14|TRBJ2-1|TRBD1|TRBV19
TGTGCCAGTAGTCTCATCAGGGGGCGGAATGAGCAGTTCTTC
CASSLIRGRNEQFF
>NA|12|TRBJ1-1|NA|TRBV2
TGTGCCAGCAGTTACTCGCGGATTGAAGCTTTCTTT
CASSYSRIEAFF
>NA|16|TRBJ2-5|TRBD1|TRBV11-2
TGTGCCAGCAGCCCGGAGACAGGGGTGAGGAAGGAGACCCAGTACTTC
CASSPETGVRKETQYF
>NA|17|TRBJ1-5|NA|TRBV7-9
TGTGCCAGCAGCCAAGGGTCCGGGACATTTAGCAATCAGCCCCAGCATTTT
CASSQGSGTFSNQPQHF
>NA|12|TRBJ1-5|NA|TRBV28
TGTGCCAGCAGTTTGGGGCCCTGGCCCCAGCATTTT
CASSLGPWPQHF
>NA|16|TRBJ2-3|NA|TRBV6-6
TGTGCCAGCAGTAAACACAGGGACGGAAGCACAGATACGCAGTATTTT
CASSKHRDGSTDTQYF
>once|15|TRBJ2-3|TRBD2|TRBV4-1
TGCGCCAGCAGCCCGGTAGCGGGGTTTGAAGGTACGCAGTATTTT
CASSPVAGFEGTQYF
>NA|15|TRBJ2-2|NA|TRBV5-1
TGCGCCAGCAGCTTGAGAGGGACAAGCACCGGGGAGCTGTTTTTT
CASSLRGTSTGELFF
>NA|19|TRBJ2-2|NA|TRBV27
TGTGCCAGCAGTTTAGGGCTGGCTTCAACCCCCCGAAACACCGGGGAGCTGTTTTTT
CASSLGLASTPRNTGELFF
>NA|13|TRBJ2-7|NA|TRBV6-1
TGTGCCAGCAGTGAACGGGGGTATAACCAGCAGTACTTC
CASSERGYNQQYF
>NA|16|TRBJ2-1|TRBD2|TRBV5-8
TGTGCCAGCAGCTTGAAGCGGGGGAGCTCCTACAATGAGCAGTTCTTC
CASSLKRGSSYNEQFF
>NA|16|TRBJ2-1|TRBD2|TRBV28
TGTGCCAGCAACCTAGCAGGCGGGAGCTCCTACAATGAGCAGTTCTTC
CASNLAGGSSYNEQFF
>NA|16|TRBJ2-7|NA|TRBV25-1
TGTGCCAGCAGTGATACCAGCGGCGGTCGTGGGTACGAGCAGTACTTC
CASSDTSGGRGYEQYF
>NA|13|TRBJ2-3|NA|TRBV19
TGTGCCAGTAGTCCAGGCCTGACAGATACGCAGTATTTT
CASSPGLTDTQYF
>NA|14|TRBJ2-7|NA|TRBV6-6
TGTGCCAGCAGTTACTCGTCAGGGGTCTACGAGCAGTACTTC
CASSYSSGVYEQYF
>once|15|TRBJ2-1|TRBD2|TRBV27
TGTGCCAGCGGGGGACCGGGACTAGCCTACAATGAGCAGTTCTTC
CASGGPGLAYNEQFF
>NA|13|TRBJ2-5|NA|TRBV30
TGTGCCTGGGAGACTAGAGAGGGAGAGACCCAGTACTTC
CAWETREGETQYF
>NA|16|TRBJ2-1|TRBD1|TRBV2
TGTGCCAGCAGTGAAGCGAGGACAGGGTTTAGAAATGAGCAGTTCTTC
CASSEARTGFRNEQFF
>once|13|TRBJ1-6|NA|TRBV7-9
TGTGCCAGCAGCTCTGACATGAATTCACCCCTCCACTTT
CASSSDMNSPLHF
>NA|18|TRBJ2-5|TRBD2|TRBV5-1
TGCGCCAGCAGCTTAGGACTAGCGGGGGGCCATAAGCAAGAGACCCAGTACTTC
CASSLGLAGGHKQETQYF
>NA|14|TRBJ2-3|NA|TRBV5-4
TGTGCCAGCAGGTCAGGGGAAAGAACAGATACGCAGTATTTT
CASRSGERTDTQYF
>NA|14|TRBJ2-5|NA|TRBV9
TGTGCCAGCAGCTCGGGGGGCCGGGTGGAGACCCAGTACTTC
CASSSGGRVETQYF
>NA|13|TRBJ2-7|NA|TRBV5-1
TGCGCCAGCAGCTCAACAGGAACCTACGAGCAGTACTTC
CASSSTGTYEQYF
>NA|15|TRBJ1-4|NA|TRBV28
TGTGCCAGCAGCCTTACAGGTGCAACTAATGAAAAACTGTTTTTT
CASSLTGATNEKLFF
>NA|16|TRBJ2-7|NA|TRBV27
TGTGCCAGCAGTTTAAGGGAGTCAGGAGGGTTCTACGAGCAGTACTTC
CASSLRESGGFYEQYF
>NA|17|TRBJ2-5|TRBD1|TRBV2
TGTGCCAGCAGCCGACTTAGACAGGGTAGGATCCAAGAGACCCAGTACTTC
CASSRLRQGRIQETQYF
>NA|13|TRBJ1-1|NA|TRBV7-3
TGTGCCAGCAGCTTAACCGGGGTCACTGAAGCTTTCTTT
CASSLTGVTEAFF
>NA|16|TRBJ2-1|TRBD2|TRBV19
TGTGCCAGTAGTACTAGAGCGGGAGGTCCCTACAATGAGCAGTTCTTC
CASSTRAGGPYNEQFF
>NA|11|TRBJ1-5|NA|TRBV28
TGTGCCAGCGGGCGCAATCAGCCCCAGCATTTT
CASGRNQPQHF
>NA|16|TRBJ1-5|TRBD1|TRBV19
TGTGCCAGTAGTTTTACCGGGACAGGTTCGATTGGGCCCCAGCATTTT
CASSFTGTGSIGPQHF
>NA|14|TRBJ1-3|NA|TRBV2
TGTGCCAGCCCCCTAGGGGGATCTGGAAACACCATATATTTT
CASPLGGSGNTIYF
>NA|12|TRBJ2-5|NA|TRBV2
TGTGCCAGCACCCTCCCTTCTGAGACCCAGTACTTC
CASTLPSETQYF
>NA|12|TRBJ1-5|NA|TRBV6-6
TGTGCCAGCAGGGGGGGAAATCAGCCCCAGCATTTT
CASRGGNQPQHF
>NA|16|TRBJ1-4|NA|TRBV11-2
TGTGCCAGCAGCTTAGACAGGGCCGCGACTAATGAAAAACTGTTTTTT
CASSLDRAATNEKLFF
>NA|14|TRBJ2-7|NA|TRBV7-2
TGTGCCAGCAGCTTAGGCGGGGGCACCTACGAGCAGTACTTC
CASSLGGGTYEQYF
>NA|16|TRBJ2-4|TRBD2|TRBV5-1
TGCGCCAGCAGGACTAGCGGGGGGATAGCCAAAAACATTCAGTACTTC
CASRTSGGIAKNIQYF
>NA|16|TRBJ2-2|TRBD1|TRBV19
TGTGCCAGTAGTAAAAACAGGGGCGTTCGGGCCGGGGAGCTGTTTTTT
CASSKNRGVRAGELFF
>NA|13|TRBJ1-2|NA|TRBV7-8
TGTGCCAGCAGCTCGACAGTTAACTATGGCTACACCTTC
CASSSTVNYGYTF